This T cell receptor (beta chain) was profiled in a study of T cell responses to AZD1222 COVID-19 vaccine. The assay was immunoSEQ multiplex PCR, and TCRdb's table has in-frame clones only and misses some. Of some 150,000 clones listed, 80% to 95% were seen once; the top ten hold 2.8%. Comments on this clone: Its antigen is undetermined.

The study's findings and limits: An increase in Spike-specific TCR breadth and depth was observed after two AZD1222 doses. Spike-spanning, vaccine-associated CD4 TCRs were dominant at 160-218 and 743-854. Reportedly, close to half of spike-specific TCRs are directed against unmutated variant regions. A mostly white British donor set with more females was recruited, and clonal diversity was possibly underestimated.

Germline V gene lookup returns CDR1 WSHSY and CDR2 SAAADI. This CDR3 is 16 amino acids long. With 2 bases clipped from V and 0 bases from J, the junction kept 3 bases outside the gene matches. J is TRBJ2-1 and V is TRBV10-2; the match to TRBD2 covers 8 bases. The clonotype comes from an adult in good health. This material consisted of peripheral blood, taken on day 0 of MenACWY control vaccination. The CDR3: CASSEAGGGSYNEQFF. The CDR3 nucleotides are TGCGCCAGCAGTGAGGCGGGGGGTGGCTCCTACAATGAGCAGTTCTTC.